This is a list of T cell receptor beta chains from one sample in a study of T cell responses to AZD1222 COVID-19 vaccine. Produced via immunoSEQ multiplex PCR; TCRdb's table is partial and in-frame only. The sample yields 90,000 to 120,000 clones, roughly nine tenths seen once. The material sequenced was peripheral blood, taken on day 0 of MenACWY control vaccination. These receptors were obtained from an adult in good health. Both conserved end residues are part of each CDR3. A D gene is named only where the DNA matches it firmly. Some rows have no size entry. The others give once, few or many, or a class for an expanded clone.

DNA,CDR3,D,size,V,J
TGTGCCAGTAAGTCGGACTCTAGCACAGATACGCAGTATTTT,CASKSDSSTDTQYF,-,-,TRBV19,TRBJ2-3
TGCGCCAGCAGCTTGAGGGTCCAAGAGACCCAGTACTTC,CASSLRVQETQYF,-,-,TRBV5-1,TRBJ2-5
TGTGCCAGCAGTCCCCACAGGGCCCGAAGGGAGACCCAGTACTTC,CASSPHRARRETQYF,-,-,TRBV2,TRBJ2-5
TGTGCCACAACCCCAAAACAGGGGACAGATACGCAGTATTTT,CATTPKQGTDTQYF,TRBD1,-,TRBV10-3,TRBJ2-3
TGTGCCAGCTCGCTCCTGGGTTACGAGCAGTACTTC,CASSLLGYEQYF,-,-,TRBV18,TRBJ2-7
TGTGCCAGCACAAAAGACGGATTGAACACTGAAGCTTTCTTT,CASTKDGLNTEAFF,-,-,TRBV6-5,TRBJ1-1
TGTGCCAGTAGTGACAGCAACCGTAGCAATCAGCCCCAGCATTTT,CASSDSNRSNQPQHF,-,-,TRBV19,TRBJ1-5
TGTGCCAGCAGCCAAGACTACAGGGCTTGGGGGGCCAACGTCCTGACTTTC,CASSQDYRAWGANVLTF,-,-,TRBV14,TRBJ2-6
TGCGCCAGCACATTGGACAGGGCGAACACCGGGGAGCTGTTTTTT,CASTLDRANTGELFF,TRBD1,-,TRBV5-1,TRBJ2-2
TGCAGCGTTGATCGGGGACAGGGGCCCGGGGAGCTGTTTTTT,CSVDRGQGPGELFF,TRBD1,-,TRBV29-1,TRBJ2-2
TGCGCCAGCAGCTTGGGCCCTTCAGTTGCTGGCTACACCTTC,CASSLGPSVAGYTF,-,-,TRBV5-1,TRBJ1-2
TGTGCCAGCAGTGAAGTAAGGAAGGGGACAGTATACTTC,CASSEVRKGTVYF,TRBD1,-,TRBV6-1,TRBJ2-7
TGTGCCAGCAGCTTAGCGCCTGTGAACACTGAAGCTTTCTTT,CASSLAPVNTEAFF,-,once,TRBV7-9,TRBJ1-1
TGTGCCAGCGGCAATTGGAGGGCCCACGAGCAGTACTTC,CASGNWRAHEQYF,-,-,TRBV6-5,TRBJ2-7
TGTGCCAGCAGCGTAGACGGTCAGTCCTACGAGCAGTACTTC,CASSVDGQSYEQYF,-,-,TRBV9,TRBJ2-7
TGTGCCACAGGGACTAGCCATGAGCAGTTCTTC,CATGTSHEQFF,TRBD2,few,TRBV24-1,TRBJ2-1
TGTGCCAGCAGTGGCATTTCGGGGCTCGGCAATCAGCCCCAGCATTTT,CASSGISGLGNQPQHF,-,-,TRBV27,TRBJ1-5
TGTGCCAGCAGACTTTCCTATGCAGGGACAAATGAGCAGTTCTTC,CASRLSYAGTNEQFF,-,-,TRBV27,TRBJ2-1
TGTGCCAGCAGTTGGACAGAGGGCACAGATACGCAGTATTTT,CASSWTEGTDTQYF,-,-,TRBV27,TRBJ2-3
TGCGCCAGCAGCCAAGAGTGGGGACGGAATTCACCCCTCCACTTT,CASSQEWGRNSPLHF,-,-,TRBV4-3,TRBJ1-6
TGTGCCACCAGTGACCCCGGGACAGGGGCAGACACCGGGGAGCTGTTTTTT,CATSDPGTGADTGELFF,TRBD1,-,TRBV24-1,TRBJ2-2
TGCGCCAGCAGCTTTGGACAGGAAAATTCACCCCTCCACTTT,CASSFGQENSPLHF,TRBD1,-,TRBV5-1,TRBJ1-6
TGTGCCAGCAGCCAAGTACATACGGAGGTGGGAAACACCATATATTTT,CASSQVHTEVGNTIYF,-,-,TRBV14,TRBJ1-3